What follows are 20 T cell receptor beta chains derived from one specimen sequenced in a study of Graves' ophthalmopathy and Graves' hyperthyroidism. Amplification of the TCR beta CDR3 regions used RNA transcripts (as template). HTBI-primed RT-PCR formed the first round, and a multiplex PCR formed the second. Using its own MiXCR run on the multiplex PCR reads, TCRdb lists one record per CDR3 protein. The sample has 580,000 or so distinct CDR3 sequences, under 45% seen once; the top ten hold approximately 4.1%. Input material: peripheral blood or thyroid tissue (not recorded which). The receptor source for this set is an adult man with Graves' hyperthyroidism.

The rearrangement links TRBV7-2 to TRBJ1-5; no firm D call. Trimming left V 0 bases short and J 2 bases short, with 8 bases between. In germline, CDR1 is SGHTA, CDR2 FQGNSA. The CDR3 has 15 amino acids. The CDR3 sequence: CASSLAINGNQPQHF. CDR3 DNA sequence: TGTGCCAGCAGCTTAGCTATCAACGGCAATCAGCCCCAGCATTTT.

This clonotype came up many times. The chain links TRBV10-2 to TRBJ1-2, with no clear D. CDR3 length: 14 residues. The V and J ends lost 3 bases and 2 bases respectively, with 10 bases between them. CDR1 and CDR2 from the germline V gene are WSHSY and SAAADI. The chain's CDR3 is CASSDLGTNYGYTF. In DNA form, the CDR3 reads TGCGCCAGCAGTGATTTGGGAACCAACTATGGCTACACCTTC.

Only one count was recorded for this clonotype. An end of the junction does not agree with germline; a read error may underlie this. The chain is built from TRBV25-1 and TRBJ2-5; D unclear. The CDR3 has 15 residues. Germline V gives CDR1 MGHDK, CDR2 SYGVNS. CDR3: CASGDESRQQETQYF. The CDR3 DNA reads TGTGCCAGCGGTGACGAATCCAGGCAGCAAGAGACCCAGTACTTC.

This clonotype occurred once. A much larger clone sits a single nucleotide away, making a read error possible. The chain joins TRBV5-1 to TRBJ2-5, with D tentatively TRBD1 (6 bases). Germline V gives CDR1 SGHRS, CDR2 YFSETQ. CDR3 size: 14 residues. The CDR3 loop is CASNQGQIQGTQYF. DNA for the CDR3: TGCGCCAGCAACCAGGGACAAATCCAAGGGACCCAGTACTTC.

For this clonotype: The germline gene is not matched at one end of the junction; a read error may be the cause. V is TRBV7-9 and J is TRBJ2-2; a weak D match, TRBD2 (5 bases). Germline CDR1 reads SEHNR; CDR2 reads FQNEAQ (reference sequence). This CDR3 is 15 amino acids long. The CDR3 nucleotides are TGTGCCAGCAGCCAAGATCGGGCACACACCGGGGAGCTGCTTTTT. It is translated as CASSQDRAHTGELLF. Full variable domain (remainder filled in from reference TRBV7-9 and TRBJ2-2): DTGVSQNPRHKITKRGQNVTFRCDPISEHNRLYWYRQTLGQGPEFLTYFQNEAQLEKSRLLSDRFSAERPKGSFSTLEIQRTEQGDSAMYLCASSQDRAHTGELLFGEGSRLTVL.

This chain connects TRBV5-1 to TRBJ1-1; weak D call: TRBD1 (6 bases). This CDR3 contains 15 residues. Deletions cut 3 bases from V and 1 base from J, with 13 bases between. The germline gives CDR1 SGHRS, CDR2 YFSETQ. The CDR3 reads CASSSVGGGNTEAFF. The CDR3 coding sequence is TGCGCCAGCAGCTCGGTTGGAGGGGGGAACACTGAAGCTTTCTTT.

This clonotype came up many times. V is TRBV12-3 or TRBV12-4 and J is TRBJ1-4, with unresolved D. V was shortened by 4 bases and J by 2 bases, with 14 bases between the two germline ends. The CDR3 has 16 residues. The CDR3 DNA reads TGTGCCAGCAGTTATAGGTTGAGAGGCACTAATGAAAAACTGTTTTTT. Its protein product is CASSYRLRGTNEKLFF.

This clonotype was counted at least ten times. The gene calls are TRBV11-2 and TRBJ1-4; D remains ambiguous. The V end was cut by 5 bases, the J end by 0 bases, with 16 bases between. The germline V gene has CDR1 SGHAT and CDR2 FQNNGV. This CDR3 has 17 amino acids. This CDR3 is CASSGPANRATNEKLFF. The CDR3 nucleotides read TGTGCCAGCAGCGGCCCCGCCAACAGAGCAACTAATGAAAAACTGTTTTTT.

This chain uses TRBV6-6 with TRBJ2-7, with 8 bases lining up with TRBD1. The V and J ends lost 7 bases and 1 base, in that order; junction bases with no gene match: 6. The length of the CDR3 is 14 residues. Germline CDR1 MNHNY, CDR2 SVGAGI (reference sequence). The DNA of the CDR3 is TGTGCCAGCACCCCGGGACAGGTATCCTACGAGCAGTACTTC. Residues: CASTPGQVSYEQYF.

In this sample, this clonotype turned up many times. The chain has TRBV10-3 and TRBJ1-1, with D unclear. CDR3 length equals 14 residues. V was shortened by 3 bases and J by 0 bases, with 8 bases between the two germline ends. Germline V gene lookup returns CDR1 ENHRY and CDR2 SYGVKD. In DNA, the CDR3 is TGTGCCATCAGTGATTCTGCCCTGAACACTGAAGCTTTCTTT. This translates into CAISDSALNTEAFF.

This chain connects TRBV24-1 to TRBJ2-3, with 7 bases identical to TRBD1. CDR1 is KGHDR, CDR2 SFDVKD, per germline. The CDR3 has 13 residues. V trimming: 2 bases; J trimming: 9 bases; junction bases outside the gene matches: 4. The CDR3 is CATSDSDRDTQYF. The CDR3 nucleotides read TGTGCCACCAGTGATTCCGACAGGGACACGCAGTATTTT.

The CDR3 spells CASSLLGVPYNEQFF. The CDR3 bases are TGTGCCAGCAGCTTATTAGGGGTCCCATACAATGAGCAGTTCTTC. The genes are TRBV7-9 and TRBJ2-7, with a tentative D call TRBD1 (5 bases). The tail of the sequence fits TRBJ2-1 better, so the J call may be wrong. The CDR3 contains 15 residues. From germline, CDR1 is SEHNR and CDR2 FQNEAQ (reference sequence).

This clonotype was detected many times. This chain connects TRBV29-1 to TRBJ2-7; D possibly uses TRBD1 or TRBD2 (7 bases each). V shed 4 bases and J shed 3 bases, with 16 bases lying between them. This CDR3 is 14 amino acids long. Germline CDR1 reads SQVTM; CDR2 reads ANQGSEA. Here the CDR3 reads CSVVRQGGVYEQYF. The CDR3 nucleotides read TGCAGCGTTGTACGACAGGGAGGGGTCTACGAGCAGTACTTC.

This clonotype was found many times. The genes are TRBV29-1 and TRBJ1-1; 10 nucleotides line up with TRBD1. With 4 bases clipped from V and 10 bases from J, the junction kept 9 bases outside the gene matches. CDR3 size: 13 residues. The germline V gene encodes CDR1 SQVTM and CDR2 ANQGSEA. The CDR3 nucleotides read TGCAGCGTTGTCGGGACAGGGGAGGTGCGAGCTTTCTTT. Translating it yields CSVVGTGEVRAFF.

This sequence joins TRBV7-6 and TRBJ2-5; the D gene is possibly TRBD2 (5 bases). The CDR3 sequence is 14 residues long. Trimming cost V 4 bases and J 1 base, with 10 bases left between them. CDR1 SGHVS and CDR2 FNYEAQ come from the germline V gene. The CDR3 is CASSSGLTQETQYF. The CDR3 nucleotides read TGTGCCAGCAGCTCAGGACTGACCCAAGAGACCCAGTACTTC.

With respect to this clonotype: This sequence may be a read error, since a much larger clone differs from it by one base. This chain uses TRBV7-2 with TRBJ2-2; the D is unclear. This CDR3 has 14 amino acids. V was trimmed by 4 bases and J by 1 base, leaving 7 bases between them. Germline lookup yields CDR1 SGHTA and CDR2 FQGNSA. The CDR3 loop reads CASSSFWNTGELFF. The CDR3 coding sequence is TGTGCCAGCAGCTCATTTTGGAACACCGGGGAGCTGTTTTTT.

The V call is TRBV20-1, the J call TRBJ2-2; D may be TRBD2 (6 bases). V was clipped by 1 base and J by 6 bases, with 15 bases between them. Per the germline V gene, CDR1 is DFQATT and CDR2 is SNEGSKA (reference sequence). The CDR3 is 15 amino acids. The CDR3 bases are TGCAGTGCTAGAGCTACTAGCTCGGGGGCCGGGGAGCTGTTTTTT. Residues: CSARATSSGAGELFF.

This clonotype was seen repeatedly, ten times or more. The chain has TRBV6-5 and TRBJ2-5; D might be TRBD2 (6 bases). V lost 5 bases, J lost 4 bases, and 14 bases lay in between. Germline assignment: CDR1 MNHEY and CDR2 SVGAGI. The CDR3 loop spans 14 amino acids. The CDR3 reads CASSRDSLGETQYF. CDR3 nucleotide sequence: TGTGCCAGCAGTCGGGACTCCCTGGGAGAGACCCAGTACTTC.

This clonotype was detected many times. DNA for the CDR3: TGTGCCAGCAGCCAAGGACAGGACCACACAGATACGCAGTATTTT. Protein: CASSQGQDHTDTQYF. This sequence joins TRBV6-5 and TRBJ2-3; 7 positions match TRBD1. The CDR3 covers 15 residues. CDR1 is MNHEY, CDR2 SVGAGI, per germline. Germline trimming cut 6 bases from V and 2 bases from J; bases unmatched to any gene: 8.

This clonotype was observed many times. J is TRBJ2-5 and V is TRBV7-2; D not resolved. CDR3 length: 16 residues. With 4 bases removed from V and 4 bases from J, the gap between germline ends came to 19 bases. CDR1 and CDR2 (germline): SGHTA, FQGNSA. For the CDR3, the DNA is TGTGCCAGCAGCTCGCCGACGTCCCCAGCTCGAGAGACCCAGTACTTC. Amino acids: CASSSPTSPARETQYF.